Listed below are T cell receptor beta chains from one sample, sequenced in a study of T-cell memory formation after mild COVID-19. TCRdb called the 5' RACE reads again in MiXCR, with one record for every CDR3 protein. The profile shows over 300,000 distinct CDR3 sequences, 20% to 25% of them singletons. Sequenced: PBMCs or a T cell subset sorted from them (not recorded which). These receptors were collected from a man aged 18-30 years who had mild COVID-19 (a few samples of this study predate the infection). Cell type and time point are not known. Both conserved end residues are part of each CDR3. The D gene is left open where the match is weak. A row's size may be missing; if present it is once, few, many or a size class.

J gene	D gene	clone size	V gene	CDR3 DNA	CDR3 protein
TRBJ1-1	-	few	TRBV11-2	TGTGCCAGCAGCAAATGGGGGAGCCCGACCCAGAACACTGAAGCTTTCTTT	CASSKWGSPTQNTEAFF
TRBJ1-3	-	few	TRBV14	TGTGCCAGCAGCCAAGAGGCGGTTACTGGAAACACCATATATTTT	CASSQEAVTGNTIYF
TRBJ2-1	TRBD2	-	TRBV12-3/TRBV12-4	TGTGCCAGCAGGGGGACTAGCGGGGAGCCGGACTTC	CASRGTSGEPDF
TRBJ2-5	-	-	TRBV6-1	TGTGCCAGCAGTGAAGCGTACAGTATCGGGACCCAGTACTTC	CASSEAYSIGTQYF
TRBJ1-3	-	-	TRBV7-9	TGTGCCTCGACCGGGCCCGGAAACACCATATATTTT	CASTGPGNTIYF
TRBJ1-2	TRBD1	few	TRBV6-1	TGTGCCAGCAGTGAAAGTGGACAGGGGTCTTATGGCTACACCTTC	CASSESGQGSYGYTF
TRBJ1-5	-	-	TRBV12-3/TRBV12-4	TGTGCCAGCAGCGGGGACACTAGCAATCAGCCCCAGCATTTT	CASSGDTSNQPQHF
TRBJ1-1	-	-	TRBV6-5	TGTGCCAGCAGTTTCCTCCTTAACACTGAAGCTTTCTTT	CASSFLLNTEAFF
TRBJ2-3	-	-	TRBV6-5	TGTGCCAGCAGGCTAGCACCCACAGATACGCAGTATTTT	CASRLAPTDTQYF
TRBJ2-7	-	few	TRBV2	TGTGCCAGCAGACCCATCTACGAGCAGTACTTC	CASRPIYEQYF
TRBJ2-3	-	-	TRBV7-2	TGTGCCAGCAGGCTGGGGGAATTGGGTCTTATCATCACAGATACGCTGTATTTT	CASRLGELGLIITDTLYF
TRBJ2-2	-	-	TRBV7-2	TGTGCCAGCAGCTGGGGGCGCACCGGGGAGCTGTTTTTT	CASSWGRTGELFF
TRBJ1-6	-	few	TRBV5-1	TGCGCCAGCAGCTTGCACAGGGACGATTCACCCCTCCACTTT	CASSLHRDDSPLHF
TRBJ1-2	-	once	TRBV6-5	TGTGCCAGCAGTTCCTACAGGGAAGTCGACTATGGCTACACCTTC	CASSSYREVDYGYTF
TRBJ1-1	-	few	TRBV6-1	TGTGCCAGCAGTGGCACCAGGGGAACGGCGAACACTGAAGCTTTCTTT	CASSGTRGTANTEAFF
TRBJ2-5	-	few	TRBV5-5	TGTGCCAGCAGCCTTGGGGACGGACCGCAAGAGACCCAGTACTTC	CASSLGDGPQETQYF
TRBJ1-4	-	few	TRBV18	TGTGCCAGCTCACCGGCCAGATCAAATGAAAAACTGTTTTTT	CASSPARSNEKLFF
TRBJ1-4	TRBD1	-	TRBV10-3	TGTGCCATCAGTGGGGGACAGAGTACTAATGAAAAACTGTTTTTT	CAISGGQSTNEKLFF
TRBJ1-1	-	-	TRBV5-1	TGCGCCAGCAGCTTCGGGGCGGCGGGCACTGAAGCTTTCTTT	CASSFGAAGTEAFF
TRBJ2-7	-	few	TRBV6-6	TGTGCCAGCAGTTACGGGAGGAGCTCCTACGAGCAGTACTTC	CASSYGRSSYEQYF
TRBJ1-2	TRBD1	-	TRBV28	TGTGCCAGCAGCCCCTTCAAGGGGGCCCTGGACTATGGCTACACCTTC	CASSPFKGALDYGYTF
TRBJ2-2	-	-	TRBV6-2/TRBV6-3	TGTGCCACAATGGGAGGTTACAGGGATACCGGGGAGCTGTTTTTT	CATMGGYRDTGELFF
TRBJ1-4	-	-	TRBV5-4	TGTGCCAGCAGCGAAAGGGACGGAGCTAATGAAAAACTGTTTTTT	CASSERDGANEKLFF
TRBJ1-5	-	few	TRBV20-1	TGCAGTGCCCGGCGGAACAATCAGCCCCAGCATTTT	CSARRNNQPQHF
TRBJ2-3	-	-	TRBV4-3	TGCGCCAGCAGCCCCCGGGTCACAGATACGCAGTATTTT	CASSPRVTDTQYF
TRBJ2-7	TRBD2	-	TRBV7-9	TGTGCCAGCAGCAAACTAGCGGGGCCCTCCTACGAGCAGTACTTC	CASSKLAGPSYEQYF
TRBJ2-3	TRBD2	-	TRBV4-1	TGCGCCAGCAGTCATGTGGGACTAAAGCCGACAGATACGCAGTATTTT	CASSHVGLKPTDTQYF
TRBJ2-5	-	few	TRBV7-6	TGTGCCAGCAGCCACCTGGGACTGCAAGAGACCCAGTACTTC	CASSHLGLQETQYF
TRBJ2-5	TRBD1	few	TRBV5-1	TGCGCCAGCAGCTTGGGGCCCTTGACAGGGGATCAAGAGACCCAGTACTTC	CASSLGPLTGDQETQYF
TRBJ2-1	TRBD2	few	TRBV20-1	TGCAGTGCTAGAGCCAGCGGGGACTCCTACAATGAGCAGTTCTTC	CSARASGDSYNEQFF
TRBJ2-5	-	few	TRBV5-6	TGTGCCAGCAGCTTGTCCCTTGGAAAAGAGACCCAGTACTTC	CASSLSLGKETQYF
TRBJ1-3	-	-	TRBV20-1	TGCAGTGTGACCTCTGGAAACACCATATATTTT	CSVTSGNTIYF
TRBJ2-1	-	-	TRBV5-1	TGCGCCAGCAGCCCTGCCCTTGTAAGGATTGACAATGAGCAGTTCTTC	CASSPALVRIDNEQFF
TRBJ1-1	TRBD1	-	TRBV6-5	TGTGCCAGCACCCCGGTACGGACAGGTGCGACTGAAGCTTTCTTT	CASTPVRTGATEAFF
TRBJ2-7	TRBD1	few	TRBV13	TGTGCCAGCAGGGGACGGGACAGGACCGAGCAGTACTTC	CASRGRDRTEQYF
TRBJ1-5	-	-	TRBV7-2	TGTGCCAGCAGCTTAGCAGGGAAGGGGCCCCAGCATTTT	CASSLAGKGPQHF
TRBJ2-3	TRBD2	-	TRBV7-2	TGTGCCAGCAGCGTGACTAGCGGGGGGCTCACAGATACGCAGTATTTT	CASSVTSGGLTDTQYF
TRBJ1-2	-	-	TRBV7-9	TGTGCCAGCAGCCCCGCCGTGTGGGCCCCTGTGGGCTACACCTTC	CASSPAVWAPVGYTF
TRBJ1-2	TRBD1	few	TRBV7-2	TGTGCCAGCAGCTCAATGACAGGGGCAACTCATGGGGGCTACACCTTC	CASSSMTGATHGGYTF
TRBJ2-2	-	-	TRBV3-1	TGTGCCAGCAGCCCGTTTGTCCCCGGGGAGCTGTTTTTT	CASSPFVPGELFF
TRBJ2-7	TRBD1	-	TRBV19	TGTGCCAGTAGTCCCGCCGGGACAGGGGACAGCTACGAGCAGTACTTC	CASSPAGTGDSYEQYF
TRBJ1-2	-	few	TRBV5-1	TGCGCCAGCAGCTTGGAGGGTCTAGCGAGTGGCTACACCTTC	CASSLEGLASGYTF